The 13 T cell receptor beta chains reported below all come from one sample, sequenced in a study of shared clonotypes between healthy human individuals. The naive CD8 fraction comprised CD45RO-negative cells positively selected for CCR7 and excluded terminally differentiated effector memory CD45RA+ cells. The assay was immunoSEQ multiplex PCR, and TCRdb's table has in-frame clones only and misses some. The sample contains 550,000 to 600,000 clones, roughly 98% of which appear only once. Sequencing was done on a sample of naive CD8+ T cells sorted from blood. The origin of the receptors is a man aged 25 to 40 in good health.

V usage is TRBV29-1 and J usage is TRBJ2-3, with 8 bases that match TRBD2. Germline trimming cut 1 base from V and 1 base from J; bases unmatched to any gene: 10. There are 17 residues in the CDR3. CDR1 and CDR2 (germline): SQVTM, ANQGSEA. The CDR3: CSVEGAGEWSGTDTQYF. The CDR3 nucleotides are TGCAGCGTTGAAGGAGCGGGAGAATGGTCGGGCACAGATACGCAGTATTTT.

The chain carries TRBV25-1 and TRBJ1-1, with D possibly being TRBD1 (6 bases). This CDR3 contains 15 residues. V was shortened by 1 base and J by 5 bases, with 14 bases between the two germline ends. Per germline, CDR1 MGHDK and CDR2 SYGVNS. DNA for the CDR3: TGTGCCAGCAGTGAATGGGCGGGGAGGGGGACTGAAGCTTTCTTT. This encodes CASSEWAGRGTEAFF.

The J gene is TRBJ2-5, the V gene TRBV29-1; D possibly corresponds to TRBD1 (6 bases). This CDR3 region has 13 residues. Germline V gives CDR1 SQVTM, CDR2 ANQGSEA. Trimming left V 2 bases short and J 6 bases short, with 13 bases between. Here the CDR3 DNA reads TGCAGCGTTGAAATGCAGGGGAAGAAGACCCAGTACTTC. Residues: CSVEMQGKKTQYF.

The rearrangement joins TRBV2 to TRBJ2-1, with D unclear. CDR3 length: 13 residues. Germline loops: CDR1 SNHLY, CDR2 FYNNEI. Trimming took off 5 bases at V and 8 bases at J, with 13 bases between the two ends. The CDR3 region is CASSPPGWDEQFF. The CDR3 DNA follows: TGTGCCAGCAGTCCCCCCGGTTGGGATGAGCAGTTCTTC.

In regard to this clone: The sample holds other DNA sequences that translate to the same CDR3. The CDR3 region is CASSYSGQGYEQYF. CDR3 coding DNA: TGTGCCAGCAGTTACTCGGGACAGGGCTACGAGCAGTACTTC. The chain is built from TRBV6-5 and TRBJ2-7; 9 bases agree with TRBD1. V was clipped by 0 bases and J by 3 bases; unmatched bases: 0. Per germline, CDR1 MNHEY and CDR2 SVGAGI. This CDR3 region has 14 residues.

The gene calls are TRBV5-6 and TRBJ2-7; 13 bases map to TRBD2. The CDR3 extends over 17 amino acids. Germline trimming cut 4 bases from V and 0 bases from J; bases unmatched to any gene: 7. The germline V gene encodes CDR1 SGHDT and CDR2 YYEEEE. CDR3 protein: CASSVTSGRTSSYEQYF. CDR3 DNA sequence: TGTGCCAGCAGCGTGACTAGCGGGAGGACGAGCTCCTACGAGCAGTACTTC.

Worth noting for this clone: The junction and the germline gene differ at one end; a read error may be behind it. V is TRBV10-2 and J is TRBJ2-1; D possibly corresponds to TRBD1 (5 bases). The CDR3 runs to 15 residues. CDR1 and CDR2 (germline): WSHSY, SAAADI. CDR3 amino acids: CASRADTNPYNEQFF. The CDR3 DNA follows: TGCGCCAGCAGGGCGGACACAAATCCCTATAATGAGCAGTTCTTC.

The V gene is TRBV6-1, the J gene TRBJ1-2, with 7 bases identical to TRBD1. The CDR3 extends over 17 amino acids. Germline assignment: CDR1 MNHNS and CDR2 SASEGT. After removal of 1 base from V and 6 bases from J, the junction contained 14 bases not matched to a gene. CDR3 nucleotide sequence: TGTGCCAGCAGTGAAGGAATAACAGGGGAAGTGCTGAATGGCTACACCTTC. Protein sequence: CASSEGITGEVLNGYTF.

V and J are TRBV9 and TRBJ2-5, with D perhaps given as TRBD1 or TRBD2 (5 bases each). CDR3 size: 14 residues. The V end lost 3 bases, the J end lost 2 bases, and 11 bases lay between the germline ends. Germline CDR1 and CDR2: SGDLS and YYNGEE. Written as DNA, the CDR3 is TGTGCCAGCAGCGCCGGGGCGAGACAAGAGACCCAGTACTTC. This gives the protein CASSAGARQETQYF.

The chain couples TRBV7-9 to TRBJ2-7; D perhaps matches TRBD2 (5 bases). The CDR3 consists of 13 residues. Germline V gene lookup returns CDR1 SEHNR and CDR2 FQNEAQ (reference sequence). The V end lost 6 bases, the J end lost 1 base, and 10 bases lay between the germline ends. CDR3 amino acids: CASRGGGSYEQYF. CDR3 nucleotides: TGTGCCAGCAGGGGCGGCGGGTCCTACGAGCAGTACTTC.

A word on this clone: The sample carries other DNA sequences with the same CDR3. V and J are TRBV7-9 and TRBJ2-1; D might be TRBD1 (5 bases). The CDR3 extends over 12 amino acids. Germline values: CDR1 SEHNR, CDR2 FQNEAQ (reference sequence). Between the trimmed V and J ends, which lost 1 base and 7 bases, there was a span of 5 bases. The CDR3 DNA reads as TGTGCCAGCAGCTTAGAGGGGAATGAGCAGTTCTTC. It specifies CASSLEGNEQFF.

The V and J genes are TRBV28 and TRBJ2-1; possible D gene TRBD2, 6 bases. Germline CDR1 MDHEN, CDR2 SYDVKM. This CDR3 is built from 16 residues. The V end lost 3 bases, the J end lost 0 bases, and 12 bases lay between the germline ends. CDR3 sequence reads: CASSFLAASSYNEQFF. For the CDR3, the DNA is TGTGCCAGCAGTTTCTTAGCGGCGAGCTCCTACAATGAGCAGTTCTTC.

J is TRBJ2-1 and V is TRBV27; possibly TRBD1 for D (5 bases). Germline assignment: CDR1 MNHEY and CDR2 SMNVEV (reference sequence). The CDR3 runs 15 residues. V lost 2 bases, J lost 5 bases, and 13 bases lay in between. For the CDR3, the DNA is TGTGCCAGCAGTTTAGGGGTAGGGGTCGACAATGAGCAGTTCTTC. Translating it yields CASSLGVGVDNEQFF.